This is a list of T cell receptor beta chains from one sample in a study of T cell repertoires in cytomegalovirus infection. TCRdb re-called the reads with MiXCR, one entry per CDR3 protein. The sample carries nearly 650,000 distinct CDR3 sequences, 20% to 30% recorded once. The specimen sequenced was CD8+ T cells from PBMCs. These receptors were obtained from a human donor in good health (CMV status not recorded). Some clones in this sample may be carry-over from other donors' samples. CDR3s include the opening cysteine and the closing phenylalanine or tryptophan. D genes are given only for firm matches. Clone size is not always given. Where it is, it says once, few, many or a class for expanded clones.

V,J,size,D,CDR3
TRBV19,TRBJ1-1,few,.,CASSTFRDEAFF
TRBV7-9,TRBJ2-7,.,.,CASSRGADYEQYF
TRBV25-1,TRBJ2-7,few,.,CASSESPGGEQYF
TRBV7-9,TRBJ2-2,.,.,CASSPRWTYEQTGELFF
TRBV27,TRBJ2-1,few,.,CASSSFWASSYNEQFF
TRBV29-1,TRBJ1-2,few,.,CSVEGPSSPYGYTF
TRBV7-8,TRBJ2-3,many,TRBD2,CASSFNGGVDTQYF
TRBV7-9,TRBJ1-5,few,TRBD1,CASSLNGQGNQPQHF
TRBV7-6,TRBJ1-1,few,.,CAGSPPLGRVNTEAFF
TRBV7-9,TRBJ2-3,many,.,CASSPERQNTDTQYF
TRBV28,TRBJ2-1,.,.,CASRYSREQFF
TRBV25-1,TRBJ1-2,.,.,CASSERGGRGYTF
TRBV5-4,TRBJ2-1,.,TRBD2,CASSLVSKREQFF
TRBV7-2,TRBJ2-4,many,TRBD2,CASSLESGAENIQYF
TRBV29-1,TRBJ2-1,.,TRBD2,CSVDPSGASYNEQFF
TRBV24-1,TRBJ2-3,.,TRBD1,CATSSGTGASTDTQYF
TRBV19,TRBJ1-1,.,.,CASSIIRDIFTEAFF
TRBV14,TRBJ2-2,.,.,CASSHWSGELFF
TRBV6-1,TRBJ2-1,many,.,CASSPKTGEQFF
TRBV6-6,TRBJ2-1,.,.,CASSWGGTEYNEQFF
TRBV7-6,TRBJ2-7,many,TRBD1,CASSLGPGQGTYEQYF
TRBV20-1,TRBJ2-1,.,TRBD2,CSAPGLAKNEQFF
TRBV2,TRBJ2-1,few,.,CASRGERGPTLYNEQFF
TRBV20-1,TRBJ2-1,.,.,CSARQGGRASYNEQFF
TRBV25-1,TRBJ2-5,.,.,CASSDLWPQETQYF
TRBV12-5,TRBJ2-1,many,.,CASGQPGGEQFF
TRBV7-2,TRBJ1-4,many,TRBD1,CASSPGTGTLNEKLFF
TRBV7-9,TRBJ1-5,.,.,CASSSGHAYGPQHF
TRBV19,TRBJ2-5,.,.,CASSASVPKESQYF
TRBV10-3,TRBJ1-5,.,.,CAISEGSVPQHF
TRBV20-1,TRBJ2-1,.,.,CSAREPWGPEQFF
TRBV4-1,TRBJ2-7,many,.,CASSQVPGQIYEQYF
TRBV7-6,TRBJ2-1,once,TRBD2,CASRDQAGSSYNEQFF
TRBV6-2/TRBV6-3,TRBJ1-5,once,TRBD1,CASSQRTGQPQHF
TRBV28,TRBJ2-3,.,TRBD2,CAIGPRGGTDTQYF
TRBV7-9,TRBJ1-5,.,.,CASSFIRGPTGQPQHF
TRBV9,TRBJ2-1,.,TRBD2,CASSPTSLAGGRNEQFF
TRBV28,TRBJ2-1,.,TRBD1,CASSSLGGQGAYEQFF
TRBV19,TRBJ1-1,few,.,CATLGGWGTEAFF
TRBV29-1,TRBJ1-2,few,.,CSVEAGARDGYTF
TRBV10-3,TRBJ2-2,few,.,CAISDGLSSRSNTGELFF